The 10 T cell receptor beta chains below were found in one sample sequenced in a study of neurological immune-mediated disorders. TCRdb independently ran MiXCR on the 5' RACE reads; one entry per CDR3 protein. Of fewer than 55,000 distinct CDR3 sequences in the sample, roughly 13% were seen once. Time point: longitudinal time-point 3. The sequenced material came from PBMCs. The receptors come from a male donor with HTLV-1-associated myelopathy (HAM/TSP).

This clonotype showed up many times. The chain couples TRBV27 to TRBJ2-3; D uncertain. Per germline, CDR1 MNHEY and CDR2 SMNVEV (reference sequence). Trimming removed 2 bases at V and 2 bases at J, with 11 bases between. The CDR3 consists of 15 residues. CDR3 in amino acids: CASSLKRGITDTQYF. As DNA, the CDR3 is TGTGCCAGCAGTTTAAAGCGTGGGATCACAGATACGCAGTATTTT.

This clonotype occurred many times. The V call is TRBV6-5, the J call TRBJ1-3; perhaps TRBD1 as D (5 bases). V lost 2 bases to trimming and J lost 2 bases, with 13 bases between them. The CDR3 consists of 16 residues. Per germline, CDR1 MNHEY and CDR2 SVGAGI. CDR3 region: CASSYRTGLTGNTIYF. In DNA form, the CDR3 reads TGTGCCAGCAGTTACCGGACGGGGCTAACTGGAAACACCATATATTTT.

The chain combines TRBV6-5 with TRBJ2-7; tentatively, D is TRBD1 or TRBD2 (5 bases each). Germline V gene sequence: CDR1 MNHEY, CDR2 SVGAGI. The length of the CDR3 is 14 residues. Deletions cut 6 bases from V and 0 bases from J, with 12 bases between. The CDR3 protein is CASRTTGTSYEQYF. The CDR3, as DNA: TGTGCCAGCAGAACCACCGGGACCTCCTACGAGCAGTACTTC.

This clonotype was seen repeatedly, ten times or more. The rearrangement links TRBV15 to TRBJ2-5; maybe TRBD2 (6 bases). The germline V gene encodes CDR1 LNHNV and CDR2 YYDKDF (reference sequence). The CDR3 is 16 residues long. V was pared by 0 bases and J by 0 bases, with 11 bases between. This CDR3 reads CATSRDPGGDQETQYF. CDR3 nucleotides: TGTGCCACCAGCAGAGATCCGGGCGGGGACCAAGAGACCCAGTACTTC.

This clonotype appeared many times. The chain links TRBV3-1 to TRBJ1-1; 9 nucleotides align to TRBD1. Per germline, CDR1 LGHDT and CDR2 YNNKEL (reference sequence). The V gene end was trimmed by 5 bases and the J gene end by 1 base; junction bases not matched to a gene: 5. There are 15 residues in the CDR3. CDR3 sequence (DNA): TGTGCCAGCAGCAAGGGACAGGGTACGAACACTGAAGCTTTCTTT. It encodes CASSKGQGTNTEAFF.

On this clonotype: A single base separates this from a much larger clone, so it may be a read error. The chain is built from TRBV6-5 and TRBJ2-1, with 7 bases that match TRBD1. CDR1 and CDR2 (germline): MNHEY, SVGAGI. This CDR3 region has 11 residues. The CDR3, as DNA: TGTACCAGCAGGGGGAACAATGAGCAGTTCTTC. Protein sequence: CTSRGNNEQFF.

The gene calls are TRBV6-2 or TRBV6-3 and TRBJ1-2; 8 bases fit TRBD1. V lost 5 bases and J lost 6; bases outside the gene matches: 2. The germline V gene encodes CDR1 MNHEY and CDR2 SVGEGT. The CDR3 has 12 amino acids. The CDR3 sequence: CASSEQGDGYTF. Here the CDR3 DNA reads TGTGCCAGCAGTGAACAGGGGGATGGCTACACCTTC.

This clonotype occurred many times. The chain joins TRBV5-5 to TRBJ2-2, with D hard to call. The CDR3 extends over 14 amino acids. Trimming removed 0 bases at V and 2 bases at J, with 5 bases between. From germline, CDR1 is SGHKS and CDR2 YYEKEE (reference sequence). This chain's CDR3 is CASSLAVNTGELFF. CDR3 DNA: TGTGCCAGCAGCTTGGCCGTTAACACCGGGGAGCTGTTTTTT.

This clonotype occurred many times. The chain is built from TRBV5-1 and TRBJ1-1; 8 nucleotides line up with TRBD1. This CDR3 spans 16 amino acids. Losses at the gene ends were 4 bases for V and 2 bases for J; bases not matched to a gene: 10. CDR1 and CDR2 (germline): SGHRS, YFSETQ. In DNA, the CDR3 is TGCGCCAGCAGCGCTTTCGACAGGGGAGGAAACACTGAAGCTTTCTTT. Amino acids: CASSAFDRGGNTEAFF.

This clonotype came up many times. The CDR3 protein is CASRRMTSGGSDTQYF. Here the CDR3 DNA reads TGTGCCAGCAGAAGGATGACTAGCGGGGGTTCAGATACGCAGTATTTT. The chain couples TRBV2 to TRBJ2-3; TRBD2 matches at 12 bases. V lost 6 bases and J lost 4; bases outside the gene matches: 8. This CDR3 is built from 16 residues. CDR1 is SNHLY, CDR2 FYNNEI, per germline.